These T cell receptor beta chains were read from a single sample in a study of regulatory and conventional T cells in RAG deficiency. Data came from immunoSEQ multiplex PCR; TCRdb stores just in-frame clones and leaves some out. This sample carries under 35,000 clones, approximately 80% of them seen once, and the ten largest clones take around 3.6%. These data also featured in a second study, about regulatory T cells.

The sequenced sample consisted of CD4+ effector T cells sorted from blood. The receptors come from a human donor in good health. CDR3s leave out the opening cysteine and the closing phenylalanine or tryptophan. Each record gives: V gene, J gene, CDR3 protein.

>TRBV6-5|TRBJ1-2
ASSPRDSYGYT
>TRBV5-1|TRBJ1-2
ASSLDRNYGYT
>TRBV2|TRBJ2-5
ASRDGQGSGETQY
>TRBV12-5|TRBJ1-6
ASGLGTGWDPLH
>TRBV6-1|TRBJ1-5
ASQGNQPQH
>TRBV7-3|TRBJ2-3
ASSLTESTDTQY
>TRBV11-2|TRBJ1-1
ASSPLGQGDTEAF
>TRBV7-6|TRBJ2-7
ASSLAQGARNEQY
>TRBV11-2|TRBJ2-1
ASSPRLVHEQF
>TRBV2|TRBJ2-7
ASSERFLAAYEQY
>TRBV25-1|TRBJ2-1
ASSESGDFDNEQF
>TRBV2|TRBJ2-1
ASSGVAGPNEQF
>TRBV2|TRBJ1-1
ASVTLLGTEAF
>TRBV7-3|TRBJ2-3
ASSFNLAGFTDTQY
>TRBV10-1|TRBJ1-2
ASRTPDSPRGGYT
>TRBV28|TRBJ1-2
STGTNYGYT
>TRBV30|TRBJ1-4
AWSRQGKTNEKLF
>TRBV29-1|TRBJ1-2
SVMTDIYGYT
>TRBV19|TRBJ2-5
ASSIVDRGVETQY
>TRBV27|TRBJ2-3
ASSKRRTSGATDTQY
>TRBV5-4|TRBJ2-5
ASSPNPDRVPQETQY
>TRBV7-9|TRBJ2-7
ASSFRETAEQY
>TRBV5-4|TRBJ1-2
ASSLNRGNYGYT
>TRBV9|TRBJ2-3
ASSVAGTTDTQY
>TRBV7-6|TRBJ2-5
ASSSGTGSGQETQY
>TRBV19|TRBJ1-2
AGQATNYGYT
>TRBV12-5|TRBJ1-4
ASGPGNAGNEKLF
>TRBV5-1|TRBJ2-2
ASSSLVDRPNTGELF
>TRBV30|TRBJ1-5
AWSVGRTGTENQPQH
>TRBV5-6|TRBJ2-7
ASSSTYEQY
>TRBV15|TRBJ1-5
ATSRDDRPQH
>TRBV6-5|TRBJ2-7
ASRPGHQYEQY
>TRBV2|TRBJ2-3
ASSPEGRAGNTQY
>TRBV4-1|TRBJ1-1
ASSQGGRSNTEAF
>TRBV7-9|TRBJ2-1
ATSRGASNPYNEQF
>TRBV7-9|TRBJ1-1
ASSPSLAGGKNTEAF
>TRBV18|TRBJ1-1
ASSPSGQGANTEAF
>TRBV2|TRBJ2-5
ASSHRGTTETQY
>TRBV30|TRBJ1-3
ASSDRGYGNTIY
>TRBV19|TRBJ1-4
ASSLDRAKLF
>TRBV6-5|TRBJ2-7
ASSTVGGGSYEQY
>TRBV7-9|TRBJ1-1
ASSLAGLRLRAF
>TRBV21-1|TRBJ1-5
ASSKRGRSGAWDQPQH
>TRBV6-6|TRBJ1-2
ASTVDGTSYGYT
>TRBV4-1|TRBJ1-1
ASSQVVTGGAGKNTEAF
>TRBV5-8|TRBJ2-6
ASRPAGANVLT
>TRBV5-6|TRBJ1-2
ASSWRSGRVYGYT
>TRBV28|TRBJ1-5
ASSSTGGGNQPQH
>TRBV7-2|TRBJ2-7
ASSPSSGGQRGYEQY
>TRBV6-1|TRBJ1-5
ASSEMEGAGNQPQH
>TRBV5-4|TRBJ2-1
ASSPTKGAYNEQF
>TRBV4-2|TRBJ2-3
ASSSLGHTDTQY
>TRBV5-6|TRBJ1-2
ASSFDRGRWVGYT
>TRBV11-2|TRBJ1-6
ASSLVQNSPLH
>TRBV27|TRBJ2-7
ASSKGQGTNEQY
>TRBV6-1|TRBJ2-7
ASSDRDRAGEQY
>TRBV6-6|TRBJ1-6
ASSYTAGGNSPLH